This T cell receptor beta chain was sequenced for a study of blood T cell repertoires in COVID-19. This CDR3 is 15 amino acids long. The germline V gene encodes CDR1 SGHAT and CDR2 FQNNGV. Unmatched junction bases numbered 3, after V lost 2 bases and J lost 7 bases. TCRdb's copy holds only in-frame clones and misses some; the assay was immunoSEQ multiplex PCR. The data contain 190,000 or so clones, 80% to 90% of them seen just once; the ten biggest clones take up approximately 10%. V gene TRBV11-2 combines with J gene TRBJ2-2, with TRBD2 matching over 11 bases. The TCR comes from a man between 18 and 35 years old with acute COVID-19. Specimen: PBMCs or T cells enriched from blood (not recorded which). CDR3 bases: TGTGCCAGCAGCTTACTAGCGGGAGGCCGCGGGGAGCTGTTTTTT. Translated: CASSLLAGGRGELFF.